This T cell receptor beta chain was identified during a study of shared clonotypes between healthy human individuals. Study results and limitations: Generation probability values for non-shared clonotypes were lower than those for clonotypes shared by all four donors. Naive subsets typically showed greater estimated richness than memory subsets. Enrolling few donors narrowed the genetic and exposure-history diversity that was represented.

Each sorted subset replicate got 200 ng genomic DNA, 25,000 to 35,000 genomes. Profiled with immunoSEQ multiplex PCR; TCRdb holds only in-frame clones, not every one. The sample carries hundreds of thousands of clones, roughly 95% recorded once. About this clone: Antigen specificity is unknown.

Cells designated naive CD8 were CD45RO-negative and were positively selected for CCR7, with terminally differentiated effector memory CD45RA+ cells excluded. Germline V gene sequence: CDR1 SGHAT, CDR2 FQDESV (reference sequence). The CDR3 has 15 residues. The V and J ends lost 1 base and 6 bases respectively, with 14 bases between them. This TCR was recovered from a woman between 25 and 40 years old in good health. Sample: naive CD8+ T cells sorted from blood. The gene calls are TRBV11-1 and TRBJ2-3; TRBD1 is a possible D gene (8 bases). The CDR3 DNA follows: TGTGCCAGCAGCTTAGGGACAGGGAGGGGGGATACGCAGTATTTT. Protein: CASSLGTGRGDTQYF.